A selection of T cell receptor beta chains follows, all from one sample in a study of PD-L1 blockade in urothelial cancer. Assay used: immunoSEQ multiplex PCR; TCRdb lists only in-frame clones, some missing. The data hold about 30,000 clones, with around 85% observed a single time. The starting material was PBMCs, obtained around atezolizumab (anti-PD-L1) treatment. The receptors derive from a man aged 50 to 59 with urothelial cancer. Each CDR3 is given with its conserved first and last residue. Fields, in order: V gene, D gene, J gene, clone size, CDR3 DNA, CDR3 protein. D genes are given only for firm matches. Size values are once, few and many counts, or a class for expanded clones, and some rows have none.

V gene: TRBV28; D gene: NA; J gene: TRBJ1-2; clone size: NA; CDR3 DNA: TGTGCCAGCAGCTACCTGCCGCAAAGCTATGGCTACACCTTC; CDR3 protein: CASSYLPQSYGYTF
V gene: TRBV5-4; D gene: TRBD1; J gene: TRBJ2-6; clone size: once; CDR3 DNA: TGTGCCAGCAGCATTTGGACAGGAAACTCTGGGGCCAACGTCCTGACTTTC; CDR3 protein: CASSIWTGNSGANVLTF
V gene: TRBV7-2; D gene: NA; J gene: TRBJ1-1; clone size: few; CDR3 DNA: TGTGCCAGCAGCCCTTACCTAAACACTGAAGCTTTCTTT; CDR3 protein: CASSPYLNTEAFF
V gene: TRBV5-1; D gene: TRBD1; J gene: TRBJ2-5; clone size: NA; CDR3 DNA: TGCGCCAGCAGCCGGCGGACAGGGGAACAGACCCAGTACTTC; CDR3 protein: CASSRRTGEQTQYF
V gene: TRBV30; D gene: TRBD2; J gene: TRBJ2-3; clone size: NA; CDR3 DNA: TGTGCCTGGAGCCCGGGACTAGCGGGTTCCGGCACAGATACGCAGTATTTT; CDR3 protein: CAWSPGLAGSGTDTQYF
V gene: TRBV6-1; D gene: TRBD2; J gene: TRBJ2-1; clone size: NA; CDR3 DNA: TGTGCCAGCAGTGAACGAGCGGGGCAATACAATGAGCAGTTCTTC; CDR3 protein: CASSERAGQYNEQFF
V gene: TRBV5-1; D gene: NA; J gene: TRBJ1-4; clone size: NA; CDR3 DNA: TGCGCCAGCAGCTTGGCCTATACTAATGAAAAACTGTTTTTT; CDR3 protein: CASSLAYTNEKLFF
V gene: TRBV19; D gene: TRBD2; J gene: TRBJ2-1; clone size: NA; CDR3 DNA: TGTGCCAGTAGTACGGGACTAGCTACGGGGGATGAGCAGTTCTTC; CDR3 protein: CASSTGLATGDEQFF
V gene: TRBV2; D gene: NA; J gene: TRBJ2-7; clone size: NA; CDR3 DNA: TGTGCCAGCAGATTAACTAGCTTTGGCGAGCAGTACTTC; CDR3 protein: CASRLTSFGEQYF
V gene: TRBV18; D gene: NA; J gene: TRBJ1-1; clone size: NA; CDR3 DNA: TGTGCCAGCTCACCGTGGGCCACGAACACTGAAGCTTTCTTT; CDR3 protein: CASSPWATNTEAFF
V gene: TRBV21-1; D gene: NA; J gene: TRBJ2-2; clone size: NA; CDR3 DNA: TGTGCCAGCAGCCCTGAGCGGGAGGGCCTAACCGGGGAGCTGTTTTTT; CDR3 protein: CASSPEREGLTGELFF
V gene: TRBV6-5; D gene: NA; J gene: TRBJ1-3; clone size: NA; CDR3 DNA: TGTGCCAGCAGTTACGCGGCCCCGGCGGCCGGAAACACCATATATTTT; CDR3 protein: CASSYAAPAAGNTIYF
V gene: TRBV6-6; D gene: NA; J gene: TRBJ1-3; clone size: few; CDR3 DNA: TGTGCCAGCAGGGGGTCAGGGAGGCGAGATGGAAACACCATATATTTT; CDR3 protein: CASRGSGRRDGNTIYF
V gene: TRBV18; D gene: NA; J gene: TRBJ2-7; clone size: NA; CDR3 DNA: TGTGCCAGCTCCCTGGGACAGGGACTAGTCTACGAGCAGTACTTC; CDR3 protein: CASSLGQGLVYEQYF
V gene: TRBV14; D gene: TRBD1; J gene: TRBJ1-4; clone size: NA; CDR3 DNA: TGTGCCAGCAGCCAAGATGTAGGGGGCAGAGCTAATGAAAAACTGTTTTTT; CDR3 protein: CASSQDVGGRANEKLFF
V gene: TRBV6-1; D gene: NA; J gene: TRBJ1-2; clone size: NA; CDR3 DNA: TGTGCCAGCAGCCTACAGGGCGCTGGTGGCTATGGCTACACCTTC; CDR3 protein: CASSLQGAGGYGYTF
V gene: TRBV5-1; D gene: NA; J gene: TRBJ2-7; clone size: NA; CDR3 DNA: TGCGCCAGCAGCTTGGCGCCGCTCGGGACACTTCTAGAGGGGCAGTACTTC; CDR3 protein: CASSLAPLGTLLEGQYF
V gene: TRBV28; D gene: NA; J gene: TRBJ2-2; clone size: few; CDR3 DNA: TGTGCCAGCAGTTTATCAGGGACCGGGGAGCTGTTTTTT; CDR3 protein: CASSLSGTGELFF
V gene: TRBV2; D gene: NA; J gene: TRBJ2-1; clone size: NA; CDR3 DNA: TGTGCCAGCAGTGAATGGAGGGTTCAGCGCATCGAGCAGTTCTTC; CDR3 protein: CASSEWRVQRIEQFF
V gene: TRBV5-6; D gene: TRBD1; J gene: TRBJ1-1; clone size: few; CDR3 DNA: TGTGCCAGCAGCACAATCCCGGGACAGGGTAGCACTGAAGCTTTCTTT; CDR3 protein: CASSTIPGQGSTEAFF
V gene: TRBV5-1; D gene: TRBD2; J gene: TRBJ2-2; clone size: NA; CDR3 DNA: TGCGCCAGGGGAGGGGTGAACACCGGGGAGCTGTTTTTT; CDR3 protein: CARGGVNTGELFF
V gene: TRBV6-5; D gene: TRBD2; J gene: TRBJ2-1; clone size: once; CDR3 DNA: TGTGCCAGCAGTTACTCGTGGGCTAGCGGGAGGGTTGAGCAGTTCTTC; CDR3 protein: CASSYSWASGRVEQFF
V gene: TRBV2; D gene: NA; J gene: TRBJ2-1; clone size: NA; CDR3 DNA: TGTGCCAGCAGTCCACAGCGGGAGCAGTTCTTC; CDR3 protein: CASSPQREQFF
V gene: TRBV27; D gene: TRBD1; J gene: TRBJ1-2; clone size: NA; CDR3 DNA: TGTGCCAGCGGGATTAGGACAGGGGGTGGCTACACCTTC; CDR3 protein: CASGIRTGGGYTF
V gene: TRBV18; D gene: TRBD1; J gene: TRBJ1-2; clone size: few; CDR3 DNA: TGTGCCAGCTCAATGGGACAGGGGTTGGGCTACACCTTC; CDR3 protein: CASSMGQGLGYTF
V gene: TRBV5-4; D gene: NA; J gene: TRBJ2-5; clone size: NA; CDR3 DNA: TGTGCCAGCAGCTTGGATCGGGGGAGACGGGAGACCCAGTACTTC; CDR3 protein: CASSLDRGRRETQYF
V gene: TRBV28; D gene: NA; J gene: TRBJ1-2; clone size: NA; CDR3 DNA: TGTGCCAGCAGTTTAAGATCAGGGCGGCCTTATGGCTACACCTTC; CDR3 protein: CASSLRSGRPYGYTF
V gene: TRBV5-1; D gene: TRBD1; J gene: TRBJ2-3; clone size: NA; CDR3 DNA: TGCGCCAGCAGCTTTCCCCAGGGGGCCGATACGCAGTATTTT; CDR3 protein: CASSFPQGADTQYF
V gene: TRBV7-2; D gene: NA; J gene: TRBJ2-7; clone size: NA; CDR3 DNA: TGTGCCAGCAGCTTAGCCCACAGTTCCCCCTACGAGCAGTACTTC; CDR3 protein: CASSLAHSSPYEQYF
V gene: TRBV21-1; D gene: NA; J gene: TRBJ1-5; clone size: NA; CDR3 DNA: TGTGCCAGTCGGACAGGGGAATTGAATCAGCCCCAGCATTTT; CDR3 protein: CASRTGELNQPQHF
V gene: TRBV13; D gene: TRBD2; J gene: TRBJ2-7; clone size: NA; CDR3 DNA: TGTGCCAGCAGCTTAGGTGGCGGGAGAGGCTACGAGCAGTACTTC; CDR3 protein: CASSLGGGRGYEQYF
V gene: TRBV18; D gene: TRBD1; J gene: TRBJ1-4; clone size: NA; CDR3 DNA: TGTGCCAGCTCACCTGACAGGGGCAGGGCTAATGAAAAACTGTTTTTT; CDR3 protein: CASSPDRGRANEKLFF
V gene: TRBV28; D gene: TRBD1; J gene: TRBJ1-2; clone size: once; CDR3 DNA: TGTGCCAGCAGCGGACAGGGGGCGAATTATGGCTACACCTTC; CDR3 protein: CASSGQGANYGYTF
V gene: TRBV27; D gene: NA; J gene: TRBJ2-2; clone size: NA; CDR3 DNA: TGTGCCACCACTACAGGAGGGGACACCGGGGAGCTGTTTTTT; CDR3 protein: CATTTGGDTGELFF
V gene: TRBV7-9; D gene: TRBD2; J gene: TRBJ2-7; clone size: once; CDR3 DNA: TGTGCCAGCAGCCCTTGGACTAGCGGGGGTTACGAGCAGTACTTC; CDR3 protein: CASSPWTSGGYEQYF
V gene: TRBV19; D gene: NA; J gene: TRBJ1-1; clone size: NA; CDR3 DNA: TGTGCCAGTGCGAACAGGGCGGAAGCTTTCTTT; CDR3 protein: CASANRAEAFF
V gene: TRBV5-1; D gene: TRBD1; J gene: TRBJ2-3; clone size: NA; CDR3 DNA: TGCGCCAGCAGCTCTGGACAGGGGAGGACCCTGTCAGATACGCAGTATTTT; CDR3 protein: CASSSGQGRTLSDTQYF
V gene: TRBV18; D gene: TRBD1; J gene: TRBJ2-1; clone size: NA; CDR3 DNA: TGTGCCAGCTCACCTCGACAGGGGGCACGTTATCCTAATAATGAGCAGTTCTTC; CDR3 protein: CASSPRQGARYPNNEQFF
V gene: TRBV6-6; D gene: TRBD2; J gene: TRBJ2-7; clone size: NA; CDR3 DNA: TGTGCCAGCAGTCCCGGAACTAGCGGACCTACGAGGCAGTACTTC; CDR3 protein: CASSPGTSGPTRQYF
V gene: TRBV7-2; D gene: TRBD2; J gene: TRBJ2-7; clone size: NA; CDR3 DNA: TGTGCCAGCAGCTCCGGGACTAGCGGGAGACCGTTCTCCTACGAGCAGTACTTC; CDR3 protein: CASSSGTSGRPFSYEQYF
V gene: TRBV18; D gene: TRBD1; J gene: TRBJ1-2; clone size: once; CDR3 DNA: TGTGCCAGCTCACCACAGGGGGCGGCTGACGACTATGGCTACACCTTC; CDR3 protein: CASSPQGAADDYGYTF
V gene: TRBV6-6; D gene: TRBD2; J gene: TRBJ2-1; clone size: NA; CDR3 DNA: TGTGCCAGCAGCGGAGCCGGGACTAGCCCCTACAATGAGCAGTTCTTC; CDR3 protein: CASSGAGTSPYNEQFF
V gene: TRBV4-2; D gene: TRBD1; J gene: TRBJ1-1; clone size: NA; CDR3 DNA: TGTGCCAGCAGCCAACAAGATCAGACGACAGGGCGAGCTTTCTTT; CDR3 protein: CASSQQDQTTGRAFF
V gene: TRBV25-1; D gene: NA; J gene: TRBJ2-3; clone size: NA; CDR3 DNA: TGTGCCAGCAGCAAGGAGGTTGGCACAGATACGCAGTATTTT; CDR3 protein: CASSKEVGTDTQYF
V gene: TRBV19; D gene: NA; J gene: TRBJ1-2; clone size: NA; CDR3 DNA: TGTGCCAGTAGTATGGGAGGGCCTAACTATGGCTACACCTTC; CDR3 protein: CASSMGGPNYGYTF
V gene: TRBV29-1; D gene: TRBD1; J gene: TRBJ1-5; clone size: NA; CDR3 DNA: TGCAGCGTCGCAGGGGGGCGGAATCAGCCCCAGCATTTT; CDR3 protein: CSVAGGRNQPQHF
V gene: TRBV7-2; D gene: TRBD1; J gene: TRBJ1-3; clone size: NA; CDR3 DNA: TGTGCCAGCAGCCCAGGACAGGCCTCTGGAAACACCATATATTTT; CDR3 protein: CASSPGQASGNTIYF